This T cell receptor beta chain came from a study of brain T cells in children with intractable seizures. Only in-frame clones appear in the TCRdb table, and some are missing; sequencing was by immunoSEQ multiplex PCR. The data show 7,500 to 10,000 clones, with less than 75% seen just once and approximately 9.5% held by the top ten. Study results and limitations: Only CDR3 sequence similarity suggested viral specificity, without known HCMV serostatus. Pre- and post-surgery blood differed in depth, so pre-surgery absences may be undersampling. Top 50 brain clonotypes included both public and private clones.

Only a few counts were recorded for this clone. Its cognate antigen is unknown. The sequenced cases were selected for having the highest brain T cell transcript signatures. Patients received at least one anti-epileptic drug before surgery. The sample was resected brain tissue, taken at surgery. The source of this sequence is a boy in the first two years of life with tuberous sclerosis and intractable seizures.

The CDR3 region is CASSLAAYYEQYF. Here the CDR3 DNA reads TGTGCCAGCAGCTTAGCGGCTTACTACGAGCAGTACTTC. The chain links TRBV7-6 to TRBJ2-7; D is uncertain. Trimming removed 0 bases at V and 3 bases at J, with 6 bases between. The CDR3 runs 13 residues. Germline V gives CDR1 SGHVS, CDR2 FNYEAQ.